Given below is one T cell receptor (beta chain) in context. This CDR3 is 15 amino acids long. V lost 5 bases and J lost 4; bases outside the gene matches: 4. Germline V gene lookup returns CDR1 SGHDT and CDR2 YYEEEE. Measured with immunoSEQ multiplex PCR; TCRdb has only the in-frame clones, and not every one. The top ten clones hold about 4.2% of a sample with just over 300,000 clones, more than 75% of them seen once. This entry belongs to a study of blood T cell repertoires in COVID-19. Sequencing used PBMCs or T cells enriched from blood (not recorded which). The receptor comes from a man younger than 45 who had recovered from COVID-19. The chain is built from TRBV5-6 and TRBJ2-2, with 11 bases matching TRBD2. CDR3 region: CASSGSGGGTGELFF. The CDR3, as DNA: TGTGCCAGCAGTGGTAGCGGGGGGGGCACCGGGGAGCTGTTTTTT.